Following are 31 T cell receptor beta chains from one sample sequenced in a study of T cell responses to AZD1222 COVID-19 vaccine. Sequencing used immunoSEQ multiplex PCR; TCRdb keeps in-frame clones, though not all of them. Of 180,000 or so clones in the sample, around 92% were seen once. The sequences come from peripheral blood, collected 28 days after the second AZD1222 dose. These receptors came from an adult who received the AZD1222 COVID-19 vaccine.

This chain uses TRBV12-5 with TRBJ1-5, with D possibly being TRBD1 (6 bases). V was pared by 7 bases and J by 0 bases, with 19 bases between. In germline, CDR1 is LGHNT, CDR2 FRNRAP. CDR3 length: 17 amino acids. This CDR3 reads CASAPGEGGYSNQPQHF. Here the CDR3 DNA reads TGTGCTAGTGCCCCCGGGGAGGGGGGGTATAGCAATCAGCCCCAGCATTTT.

The gene calls are TRBV4-2 and TRBJ2-4; the D is unclear. CDR1 LGHNA and CDR2 YNFKEQ come from the germline V gene. Trimming cost V 4 bases and J 3 bases, with 22 bases left between them. The CDR3 has 18 residues. CDR3 sequence: CASSRILKEFEDKNIQYF. The CDR3 DNA follows: TGTGCCAGCAGCCGAATCTTGAAGGAATTTGAGGACAAAAACATTCAGTACTTC.

The V gene is TRBV7-2, the J gene TRBJ2-5; 12 positions match TRBD2. CDR1 is SGHTA and CDR2 is FQGNSA in the germline V gene. J lost 5 bases, V lost 4 bases, and 14 bases had no gene match. This CDR3 has 18 amino acids. The CDR3 DNA reads TGTGCCAGCAGCTCATACCCATTGACTAGCGGGAGAGGGGAGACCCAGTACTTC. This translates into CASSSYPLTSGRGETQYF.

This CDR3 is CASSCRDRGFRDEQYF. CDR3 bases: TGTGCCAGCAGCTGCCGGGACAGGGGGTTTCGGGACGAGCAGTACTTC. The chain recombines TRBV7-9 with TRBJ2-7; 11 nucleotides match TRBD1. Trimming took 4 bases from V and 5 from J; bases not matched to a gene: 10. The CDR3 extends over 16 amino acids. CDR1 and CDR2 from the germline V gene are SEHNR and FQNEAQ (reference sequence).

V usage is TRBV5-1 and J usage is TRBJ2-3; TRBD1 matches at 12 bases. CDR1 is SGHRS and CDR2 is YFSETQ in the germline V gene. This CDR3 comprises 18 residues. The V segment lost 4 bases and the J segment 5 bases; nucleotides outside the gene matches: 14. CDR3 bases: TGCGCCAGCAGCCCCCCTCCCCTAAGGGACAGGGGGCGAGATACGCAGTATTTT. The encoded protein is CASSPPPLRDRGRDTQYF. The full variable domain, with the rest looked up from reference TRBV5-1 and TRBJ2-3, is KAGVTQTPRYLIKTRGQQVTLSCSPISGHRSVSWYQQTPGQGLQFLFEYFSETQRNKGNFPGRFSGRQFSNSRSEMNVSTLELGDSALYLCASSPPPLRDRGRDTQYFGPGTRLTVL.

This rearrangement joins TRBV6-5 to TRBJ2-7; no clear D. CDR1 and CDR2 from the germline V gene are MNHEY and SVGAGI. The V end was cut by 2 bases, the J end by 5 bases, with 10 bases between. The CDR3 length is 13 residues. CDR3 residues: CASSYRRANEQYF. In DNA, the CDR3 is TGTGCCAGCAGTTACCGTCGGGCCAACGAGCAGTACTTC.

This clone is a singleton in its sample. The chain employs TRBV6-5 and TRBJ1-4; D possibly corresponds to TRBD1 (6 bases). Germline V CDR1 and CDR2: MNHEY, SVGAGI. The CDR3 has 13 residues. The V end was cut by 5 bases, the J end by 8 bases, with 12 bases between. CDR3: CASSPRGAEKLFF. CDR3 sequence (DNA): TGTGCCAGCAGTCCTAGGGGGGCAGAAAAACTGTTTTTT.

This CDR3 is CAWSPTGHHGYTF. The CDR3 DNA reads as TGTGCCTGGAGCCCCACGGGACACCACGGCTACACCTTC. The V and J genes are TRBV30 and TRBJ1-2; tentatively, D is TRBD1 (6 bases). V lost 3 bases and J 8 bases, leaving 16 bases between the germline ends. Per the germline V gene, CDR1 is GTSNPN and CDR2 is SVGIG (reference sequence). The CDR3 runs to 13 residues. Full variable domain (missing parts from reference TRBV30 and TRBJ1-2): SQTIHQWPATLVQPVGSPLSLECTVEGTSNPNLYWYRQAAGRGLQLLFYSVGIGQISSEVPQNLSASRPQDRQFILSSKKLLLSDSGFYLCAWSPTGHHGYTFGSGTRLTVV.

This rearrangement joins TRBV19 to TRBJ2-3; 13 nucleotides agree with TRBD2. The germline V gene has CDR1 LNHDA and CDR2 SQIVND (reference sequence). There are 18 residues in the CDR3. Trimming took 3 bases from V and 2 from J; bases not matched to a gene: 8. The CDR3 DNA is TGTGCCAGTAGTATGTTTAGGACTAGCGGGGGCCCCACAGATACGCAGTATTTT. Protein product: CASSMFRTSGGPTDTQYF.

CDR3 protein: CASSLVAGAQYF. CDR3 coding DNA: TGTGCCAGCAGCTTAGTAGCGGGCGCGCAGTATTTT. The V call is TRBV7-2, the J call TRBJ2-3; 7 bases fit TRBD2. CDR1 and CDR2 from the germline V gene are SGHTA and FQGNSA. The CDR3 is 12 residues long. Unmatched junction bases numbered 2, after V lost 1 base and J lost 10 bases.

This rearrangement joins TRBV7-3 to TRBJ2-1; no clear D. Deletions cut 5 bases from V and 6 bases from J, with 5 bases between. The CDR3 totals 11 residues. Germline V gene sequence: CDR1 SGHTA, CDR2 FQGTGA. CDR3 DNA sequence: TGTGCCAGCAGCAACGGCAATGAGCAGTTCTTC. Translation gives CASSNGNEQFF.

The rearrangement uses TRBV4-1 and TRBJ2-7, with a tentative D call TRBD1 (7 bases). This CDR3 spans 16 amino acids. V lost 1 base and J lost 3, with 16 bases in between. Germline CDR1 MGHRA, CDR2 YSYEKL. CDR3 in amino acids: CASSQASGGPFYEQYF. CDR3 DNA sequence: TGCGCCAGCAGCCAAGCATCAGGGGGGCCCTTCTACGAGCAGTACTTC.

The chain couples TRBV28 to TRBJ2-7, with D possibly being TRBD1 or TRBD2 (6 bases each). Trimming pared 3 bases from V and 6 bases from J, leaving 15 bases between. The CDR3 totals 14 residues. In germline, CDR1 is MDHEN, CDR2 SYDVKM. The CDR3 spells CASSLGGRTAEQYF. The DNA of the CDR3 is TGTGCCAGCAGTTTGGGGGGAAGGACAGCCGAGCAGTACTTC.

CDR3: CASSVGPGQLYNEQFF. CDR3 in DNA: TGTGCCAGTAGTGTGGGGCCGGGACAGCTTTACAATGAGCAGTTCTTC. The chain is built from TRBV19 and TRBJ2-1; 7 bases agree with TRBD1. V lost 5 bases and J lost 4; bases outside the gene matches: 11. CDR1 is LNHDA, CDR2 SQIVND, per germline (reference sequence). This CDR3 has 16 residues. Full variable domain (missing parts from reference TRBV19 and TRBJ2-1): DGGITQSPKYLFRKEGQNVTLSCEQNLNHDAMYWYRQDPGQGLRLIYYSQIVNDFQKGDIAEGYSVSREKKESFPLTVTSAQKNPTAFYLCASSVGPGQLYNEQFFGPGTRLTVL.

V is TRBV7-9 and J is TRBJ1-1; D uncertain. CDR3 length: 14 amino acids. With 4 bases removed from V and 6 bases from J, the gap between germline ends came to 15 bases. Germline V gene data show CDR1 as SEHNR and CDR2 as FQNEAQ (reference sequence). The CDR3 region has the DNA TGTGCCAGCAGCTCGCCGGGCCTTGGGGCTGAAGCTTTCTTT. Its translation: CASSSPGLGAEAFF.

The CDR3 sequence: CASSDQGAQGNTIYF. In nucleotides, the CDR3 is TGTGCCAGTAGTGACCAGGGGGCGCAAGGAAACACCATATATTTT. This sequence joins TRBV19 and TRBJ1-3; TRBD1 aligns across 8 bases. CDR1 is LNHDA, CDR2 SQIVND, per germline (reference sequence). The CDR3 spans 15 residues. The V gene end was trimmed by 5 bases and the J gene end by 4 bases; junction bases not matched to a gene: 7.

In the case of this clone: The same CDR3 can be traced to other DNA sequences in this sample. The gene calls are TRBV30 and TRBJ1-1; unclear D gene. Trimming left V 2 bases short and J 0 bases short, with 1 base between. This CDR3 contains 11 residues. In germline, CDR1 is GTSNPN, CDR2 SVGIG (reference sequence). The CDR3, as DNA: TGTGCCTGGAGTTTGAACACTGAAGCTTTCTTT. The encoded protein is CAWSLNTEAFF.

V gene TRBV19 combines with J gene TRBJ2-2; the D gene could be TRBD1 or TRBD2 (6 bases each). The ends were cut back, 8 bases at V and 4 bases at J, with 14 bases in the middle. Germline V lookup: CDR1 LNHDA, CDR2 SQIVND (reference sequence). This CDR3 is 14 amino acids long. Here the CDR3 reads CASRGRGPTGELFF. The CDR3, as DNA: TGTGCCAGTCGAGGCCGGGGGCCCACCGGGGAGCTGTTTTTT. Filled out from reference TRBV19 and TRBJ2-2, the complete variable domain reads DGGITQSPKYLFRKEGQNVTLSCEQNLNHDAMYWYRQDPGQGLRLIYYSQIVNDFQKGDIAEGYSVSREKKESFPLTVTSAQKNPTAFYLCASRGRGPTGELFFGEGSRLTVL.

This clone was found a few times. The chain employs TRBV6-5 and TRBJ1-1; the match to TRBD1 covers 9 bases. The CDR3 loop spans 14 amino acids. Germline V CDR1 and CDR2: MNHEY, SVGAGI. J was trimmed by 4 bases and V by 6 bases; bases with no gene match: 6. The CDR3 coding sequence is TGTGCCAGCAGATGGACAGGGGAGGCCACTGAAGCTTTCTTT. This gives the protein CASRWTGEATEAFF.

The genes are TRBV4-1 and TRBJ2-7, with 8 bases that match TRBD2. Germline V gives CDR1 MGHRA, CDR2 YSYEKL. With V trimmed by 0 bases and J by 6 bases, 13 bases remained unmatched. The CDR3 is made up of 17 amino acids. The CDR3 is CASSQDGSPGGRVEQYF. The CDR3 DNA sequence: TGCGCCAGCAGCCAAGATGGGTCCCCGGGAGGGCGGGTCGAGCAGTACTTC.

The V gene is TRBV5-4, the J gene TRBJ2-7; tentative D call: TRBD2 (5 bases). V lost 2 bases and J lost 0, with 12 bases in between. CDR1 SGHNT and CDR2 YYREEE come from the germline V gene (reference sequence). This CDR3 contains 15 residues. CDR3 nucleotides: TGTGCCAGCAGCTTACCGGGATTCAGCTCCTACGAGCAGTACTTC. Its protein is CASSLPGFSSYEQYF.

This chain uses TRBV5-4 with TRBJ1-2; the match to TRBD1 covers 7 bases. The CDR3 spans 17 residues. Unmatched junction bases numbered 10, after V lost 1 base and J lost 1 base. Germline lookup yields CDR1 SGHNT and CDR2 YYREEE (reference sequence). CDR3 sequence: CASSLSREQGFNYGYTF. The CDR3, as DNA: TGTGCCAGCAGCTTGTCGCGGGAACAGGGGTTTAACTATGGCTACACCTTC.

This sequence joins TRBV27 and TRBJ1-2; D ambiguous. Per germline, CDR1 MNHEY and CDR2 SMNVEV (reference sequence). The CDR3 length is 14 residues. Trimming left V 6 bases short and J 4 bases short, with 15 bases between. Written as DNA, the CDR3 is TGTGCCAGCAGACCGGGCCACGGCGGCTATGGCTACACCTTC. Its protein is CASRPGHGGYGYTF.

The chain employs TRBV5-6 and TRBJ2-3; D is perhaps TRBD2 (6 bases). Per germline, CDR1 SGHDT and CDR2 YYEEEE. The CDR3 has 17 residues. Trimming removed 0 bases from V and 2 bases from J, with 16 bases in between. The CDR3: CASSLGPGLLDTDTQYF. The CDR3 DNA sequence: TGTGCCAGCAGCTTGGGCCCCGGACTACTCGACACAGATACGCAGTATTTT.

The chain joins TRBV29-1 to TRBJ1-2; 10 positions agree with TRBD1. The V and J ends lost 0 bases and 5 bases, in that order; junction bases with no gene match: 3. The CDR3 sequence is 14 residues long. In germline, CDR1 is SQVTM, CDR2 ANQGSEA. CDR3 DNA: TGCAGCGTTGAAGATAGGACAGGGGGGTATGGCTACACCTTC. Protein product: CSVEDRTGGYGYTF.

The V and J genes are TRBV6-1 and TRBJ2-2, with 13 bases lining up with TRBD2. CDR3 length: 16 amino acids. The V gene's germline CDR1 is MNHNS and CDR2 SASEGT. The V and J ends lost 5 bases and 3 bases, in that order; junction bases with no gene match: 3. DNA of the CDR3: TGTGCCAGCAGTCAAGGACTAGCGGGAGACACCGGGGAGCTGTTTTTT. Protein product: CASSQGLAGDTGELFF.

J is TRBJ1-2 and V is TRBV29-1; 7 bases are a match to TRBD1. CDR1 SQVTM and CDR2 ANQGSEA come from the germline V gene. The length of the CDR3 is 12 residues. Unmatched junction bases numbered 5, after V lost 6 bases and J lost 4 bases. The CDR3 sequence: CSVEAGGYGYTF. The DNA of the CDR3 is TGCAGCGTGGAGGCAGGGGGCTATGGCTACACCTTC.

The chain is built from TRBV5-5 and TRBJ2-5; TRBD2 matches 8 bases. V trimming: 0 bases; J trimming: 5 bases; junction bases outside the gene matches: 9. The CDR3 has 16 amino acids. Germline CDR1 SGHKS, CDR2 YYEKEE (reference sequence). The CDR3 DNA follows: TGTGCCAGCAGCTTGGAGCCTAGCGGGCTCCGGGAGACCCAGTACTTC. Amino acid sequence: CASSLEPSGLRETQYF.

This rearrangement joins TRBV21-1 to TRBJ2-4. TRBV21-1 is assigned pseudogene status. The CDR3 runs to 17 residues. The CDR3 loop reads CASSNPFHPGAKNIQYF. The CDR3 DNA follows: TGTGCCAGCAGCAACCCGTTTCACCCTGGGGCCAAAAACATTCAGTACTTC.

This rearrangement joins TRBV5-6 to TRBJ1-6; D ambiguous. V was shortened by 4 bases and J by 7 bases, with 9 bases between the two germline ends. Germline values: CDR1 SGHDT, CDR2 YYEEEE. This CDR3 region has 13 residues. In nucleotides, the CDR3 is TGTGCCAGCAGCGCGGGTCCCAATTCACCCCTCCACTTT. It codes for CASSAGPNSPLHF. Combining the CDR3 with reference TRBV5-6 and TRBJ1-6 gives the whole variable domain DAGVTQSPTHLIKTRGQQVTLRCSPKSGHDTVSWYQQALGQGPQFIFQYYEEEERQRGNFPDRFSGHQFPNYSSELNVNALLLGDSALYLCASSAGPNSPLHFGNGTRLTVT.

The CDR3 sequence: CASSPRRTNQPQHF. As DNA, the CDR3 is TGTGCCAGCAGCCCCCGACGGACGAATCAGCCCCAGCATTTT. This sequence joins TRBV28 and TRBJ1-5; the D is unclear. V lost 6 bases to trimming and J lost 4 bases, with 13 bases between them. CDR1 and CDR2 (germline): MDHEN, SYDVKM. This CDR3 has 14 amino acids.